The T cell receptor (beta chain) under discussion was sequenced for a study of blood T cell repertoires in COVID-19. On the study more broadly: Samples taken during acute and convalescent COVID-19 were collected in the United States, Italy and Spain.

Original handling: Estimation of nucleated cell counts was performed using reference gene primer amplification. The repertoire was sequenced with immunoSEQ multiplex PCR; TCRdb's copy has only in-frame clones and lacks some. V and J calls and clone size come straight from that table; D and trimming were deduced from the DNA. The sample has fewer than 100,000 clones, over 75% seen once. The V gene's germline CDR1 is MDHEN and CDR2 SYDVKM. V lost 5 bases and J lost 9; bases outside the gene matches: 9. The CDR3 totals 16 residues. The clonotype was recovered from a middle-aged man with COVID-19, enrolled during active disease. The chain is built from TRBV28 and TRBJ1-6, with TRBD1 matching over 11 bases. The sample comprised peripheral blood. The CDR3 loop is CASSPPGGTGGSPLHF. DNA of the CDR3: TGTGCCAGCAGTCCCCCGGGGGGGACAGGGGGTTCACCCCTCCACTTT.